This TCR beta chain was identified during a study of CD8 T cells in Susac syndrome. Whole-study context: Each patient with Susac syndrome, at the time of blood draw, was therapy-naive, on corticosteroids, or on intravenous immunoglobulin alone.

With random hexamers, reverse transcription was performed on about 0.5 to 1 ug of RNA. TCRdb independently ran MiXCR on the immunoSEQ multiplex PCR reads; one entry per CDR3 protein. The repertoire has around 71,000 distinct CDR3 sequences, around 93% of them found once; the top ten carry approximately 0.15%. The J segment lost 4 bases and the V segment lost 3 bases, leaving 1 base of the junction unmatched. This CDR3 is 13 amino acids long. Comments on this clonotype: Its matching antigen is unknown.

Whole-study results and caveats: None of the CD4+ T cell repertoires in Susac syndrome showed clonal expansion.

The clonotype was recovered from a human donor with Susac syndrome. J is TRBJ1-2 and V is TRBV12-3 or TRBV12-4, with TRBD1 matching over 8 bases. The material sequenced was CD4+ T cells from PBMCs. The CDR3 nucleotides are TGTGCCAGCAGTTTTGACAGGGGCTATGGCTACACCTTC. Translating gives CASSFDRGYGYTF.